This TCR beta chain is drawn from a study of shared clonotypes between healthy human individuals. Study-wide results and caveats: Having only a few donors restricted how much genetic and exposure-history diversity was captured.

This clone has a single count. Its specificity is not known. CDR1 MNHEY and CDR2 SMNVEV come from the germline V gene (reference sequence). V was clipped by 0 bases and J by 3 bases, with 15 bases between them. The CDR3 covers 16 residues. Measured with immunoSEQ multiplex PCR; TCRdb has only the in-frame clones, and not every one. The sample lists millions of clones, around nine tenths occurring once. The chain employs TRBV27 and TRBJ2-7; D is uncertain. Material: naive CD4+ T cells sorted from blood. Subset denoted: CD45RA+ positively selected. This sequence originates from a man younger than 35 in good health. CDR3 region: CASSLSPMGFGYEQYF. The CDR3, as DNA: TGTGCCAGCAGTTTATCGCCAATGGGGTTTGGCTACGAGCAGTACTTC.